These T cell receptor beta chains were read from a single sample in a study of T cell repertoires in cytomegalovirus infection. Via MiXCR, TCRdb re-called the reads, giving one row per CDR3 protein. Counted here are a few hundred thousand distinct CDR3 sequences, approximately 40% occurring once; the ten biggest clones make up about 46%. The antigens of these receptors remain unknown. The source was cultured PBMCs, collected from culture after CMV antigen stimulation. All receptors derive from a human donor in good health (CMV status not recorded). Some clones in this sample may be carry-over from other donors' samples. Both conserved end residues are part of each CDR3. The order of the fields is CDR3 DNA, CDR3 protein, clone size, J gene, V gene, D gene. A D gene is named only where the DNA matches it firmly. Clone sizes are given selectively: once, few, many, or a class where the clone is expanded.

CDR3 DNA: TGTGCCAGCAGCCCAATTAGGGAGGTCGGGACCCAGTACTTC
CDR3 protein: CASSPIREVGTQYF
clone size: few
J gene: TRBJ2-5
V gene: TRBV7-2
D gene: NA

CDR3 DNA: TGTGCCAGCAGCTTAGTGTACGGGGGGGATTGGGATACGCAGTATTTT
CDR3 protein: CASSLVYGGDWDTQYF
clone size: many
J gene: TRBJ2-3
V gene: TRBV7-2
D gene: TRBD2

CDR3 DNA: TGTGCCAGCAGTCCGAATCCCCGACAGGGCTCCTACAATGAGCAGTTCTTC
CDR3 protein: CASSPNPRQGSYNEQFF
clone size: few
J gene: TRBJ2-1
V gene: TRBV4-2
D gene: TRBD1

CDR3 DNA: TGTGCCAGCAGCTTATATAGGGGGAGCAATGAGCAGTTCTTC
CDR3 protein: CASSLYRGSNEQFF
clone size: NA
J gene: TRBJ2-1
V gene: TRBV11-2
D gene: NA

CDR3 DNA: TGTGCCAGCAGTTTATCGGCTAATTCACCCCTCCACTTT
CDR3 protein: CASSLSANSPLHF
clone size: few
J gene: TRBJ1-6
V gene: TRBV27
D gene: NA

CDR3 DNA: TGCAGTGCTGCAAAAGCGGGGGTCCAAACAGATACGCAGTATTTT
CDR3 protein: CSAAKAGVQTDTQYF
clone size: NA
J gene: TRBJ2-3
V gene: TRBV20-1
D gene: TRBD2

CDR3 DNA: TGTGCCAGCAGCTTAGCCAACCACAATGAGCAGTTCTTC
CDR3 protein: CASSLANHNEQFF
clone size: NA
J gene: TRBJ2-1
V gene: TRBV7-2
D gene: NA

CDR3 DNA: TGCAGCGTACTTAGTGGCGATGAGACCCAGTACTTC
CDR3 protein: CSVLSGDETQYF
clone size: NA
J gene: TRBJ2-5
V gene: TRBV29-1
D gene: NA

CDR3 DNA: TGTGCCAGCAGCGCCGCCGGGACAGGGGGCCAAGAGACCCAGTACTTC
CDR3 protein: CASSAAGTGGQETQYF
clone size: NA
J gene: TRBJ2-5
V gene: TRBV9
D gene: TRBD1

CDR3 DNA: TGTGCCAGCAGCCCGGGACTAGCGGGAGGGATCGAAGAGACCCAGTACTTC
CDR3 protein: CASSPGLAGGIEETQYF
clone size: many
J gene: TRBJ2-5
V gene: TRBV7-2
D gene: TRBD2